The TCR beta chain under discussion was sequenced for a study of low-dose radiotherapy and immunotherapy resistance in tumors. Overall study: With 1 Gy per fraction every two weeks, Cohort 2 accumulated 13 Gy across 26 weeks. Intravenous ipilimumab 1 mg/kg every six weeks was given with nivolumab 240 mg every two weeks.

This clonotype came up many times. Gene-specific TRAV and TRBV primers were used for first-strand cDNA, covering alpha and beta chains. Both a constant-region primer and a V-primer adapter served to amplify TCRs across around 20 PCR cycles. The mRNA which had been isolated was amplified by in vitro transcription. TCRdb processed the reads anew with MiXCR; each CDR3 protein has one entry. The sample includes almost 45,000 distinct CDR3 sequences, around a quarter seen only once; the top ten take roughly 9.1%. CDR1 MNHNS and CDR2 SASEGT come from the germline V gene. The CDR3 is 15 residues long. The junction had 11 bases not matched to a gene; V was cut back by 6 bases and J by 6 bases. Described time point: after trial treatment. Described treatment: LDRT plus nivolumab, ipilimumab, low-dose cyclophosphamide and aspirin (RACIN trial). The presence of advanced solid tumors lacking tumor-infiltrating lymphocytes characterized eligible patients.

J is TRBJ2-1 and V is TRBV6-1; 7 positions match TRBD1. This clonotype was obtained from a male donor with prostate cancer. This specimen consisted of PBMCs, obtained after low-dose radiotherapy plus immunotherapy. CDR3 coding DNA: TGTGCCAGCAGGAACAGGGGAAGGGGCATCAATGAGCAGTTCTTC. Translating it yields CASRNRGRGINEQFF.